This is a list of T cell receptor beta chains from one sample in a study of T cell responses to AZD1222 COVID-19 vaccine. This table comes from immunoSEQ multiplex PCR, and its TCRdb copy is limited to in-frame clones, with some not included. The table has 150,000 or so clones, around 93% seen once. The material was peripheral blood, obtained 28 days after the second AZD1222 dose. The receptor set was obtained from an adult who received the AZD1222 COVID-19 vaccine. The CDR3 runs from the conserved cysteine through the conserved F or W.

V: TRBV11-3; J: TRBJ2-7; CDR3: CASSLVGEQYF
V: TRBV2; J: TRBJ2-7; CDR3: CASRERTSRYEQYF
V: TRBV7-6; J: TRBJ1-1; CDR3: CASSRRDGSGAEAFF
V: TRBV19; J: TRBJ2-4; CDR3: CASSVDRVNIQYF
V: TRBV19; J: TRBJ1-3; CDR3: CASSDGISGNTIYF
V: TRBV7-9; J: TRBJ1-6; CDR3: CASSPGPRREGSPLHF
V: TRBV4-2; J: TRBJ1-1; CDR3: CASSQSNTEAFF
V: TRBV28; J: TRBJ2-4; CDR3: CASSLPLRGPTSGRVRGKNIQYF
V: TRBV7-3; J: TRBJ2-2; CDR3: CASSLRRRGAGELFF
V: TRBV10-3; J: TRBJ1-5; CDR3: CATTNQFSGPQHF
V: TRBV5-4; J: TRBJ2-7; CDR3: CASSNRANEQYF
V: TRBV14; J: TRBJ1-1; CDR3: CASSPRQGVNTEAFF
V: TRBV19; J: TRBJ1-1; CDR3: CASNSGVSLNTEAFF
V: TRBV27; J: TRBJ2-7; CDR3: CASSRRDKAYEQYF
V: TRBV12-3/TRBV12-4; J: TRBJ2-5; CDR3: CASSRRTAQYF
V: TRBV18; J: TRBJ2-1; CDR3: CASSPATSGGVEQFF
V: TRBV7-7; J: TRBJ2-3; CDR3: CASSQQGRGDTQYF
V: TRBV7-8; J: TRBJ2-1; CDR3: CASRPGRPKGDEQFF
V: TRBV30; J: TRBJ2-5; CDR3: CAWKEGARETQYF
V: TRBV28; J: TRBJ1-4; CDR3: CASSVGGHGANEKLFF